Following are 18 T cell receptor beta chains from one sample sequenced in a study of T cells in Graves' hyperthyroidism and ophthalmopathy. Regions amplified from RNA transcripts were the TCR beta CDR3 regions. First-round RT-PCR of the TCR CDR3 relied on the HTBI primer set. From the multiplex PCR reads, TCRdb called clonotypes with MiXCR, one entry per CDR3 protein. The data show about 640,000 distinct CDR3 sequences, roughly 14% seen once. Source material: blood. The receptors here all came from a woman in her forties or fifties with Graves' ophthalmopathy.

This clonotype was picked up many times. This sequence joins TRBV29-1 and TRBJ1-1; D is perhaps TRBD1 (5 bases). V lost 6 bases and J lost 2, with 7 bases in between. The CDR3 consists of 11 residues. Germline CDR1 SQVTM, CDR2 ANQGSEA. The DNA of the CDR3 is TGCAGCGTGGGGCGAAACACTGAAGCTTTCTTT. Protein sequence: CSVGRNTEAFF.

There are many counts of this clonotype. CDR3 residues: CASSLGTSLGYNEQFF. The CDR3 DNA is TGTGCCAGCAGCTTAGGAACTAGTCTAGGGTACAATGAGCAGTTCTTC. This chain connects TRBV7-9 to TRBJ2-1, with D possibly TRBD2 on 5 matching bases. This CDR3 comprises 16 residues. Trimming removed 1 base from V and 4 bases from J, with 14 bases in between. Per the germline V gene, CDR1 is SEHNR and CDR2 is FQNEAQ (reference sequence).

About this clonotype: A much larger clone sits a single nucleotide away, making a read error possible. The CDR3 nucleotides are TGTGCCAGCAGTTCGGGACAGGGAAACAATCAGCCCCGGCATTTT. Translation gives CASSSGQGNNQPRHF. The chain couples TRBV12-3 or TRBV12-4 to TRBJ1-5, with 9 bases fitting TRBD1. This CDR3 region has 15 residues.

This clonotype showed up just a few times. The V gene is TRBV27, the J gene TRBJ1-2, with TRBD1 matching over 7 bases. The CDR3 contains 14 residues. V was clipped by 5 bases and J by 3 bases; unmatched bases: 6. The germline V gene encodes CDR1 MNHEY and CDR2 SMNVEV (reference sequence). CDR3 in amino acids: CASSTLDRDYGYTF. The CDR3 DNA sequence: TGTGCCAGCAGTACCCTAGACAGGGACTATGGCTACACCTTC.

This clonotype was observed at least ten times. The chain combines TRBV20-1 with TRBJ2-5; D is possibly TRBD1 (6 bases). The length of the CDR3 is 13 residues. Germline-derived CDR1 and CDR2 are DFQATT and SNEGSKA (reference sequence). V was clipped by 2 bases and J by 4 bases, with 11 bases between them. The CDR3: CSARQGSGETQYF. CDR3 bases: TGCAGTGCTAGACAGGGGTCGGGAGAGACCCAGTACTTC.

There are many counts of this clonotype. This chain links TRBV2 with TRBJ2-5; 10 positions match TRBD2. The V gene end was trimmed by 10 bases and the J gene end by 5 bases; junction bases not matched to a gene: 7. Germline V lookup: CDR1 SNHLY, CDR2 FYNNEI. This CDR3 has 13 amino acids. CDR3 in DNA: TGTGCCATCTCGCTAGCGGGAGTCGAGACCCAGTACTTC. Its translation: CAISLAGVETQYF.

This clonotype was picked up many times. The genes are TRBV11-3 and TRBJ1-1; unclear D gene. V lost 0 bases, J lost 2 bases, and 10 bases lay in between. The CDR3 extends over 15 amino acids. CDR1 and CDR2 (germline): SGHNT, YENEEA. The CDR3 DNA is TGTGCCAGCAGCTTAGAAGGAACACCTAACACTGAAGCTTTCTTT. It specifies CASSLEGTPNTEAFF. The full variable domain, in which reference TRBV11-3 and TRBJ1-1 provide the parts outside the CDR3, is EAGVVQSPRYKIIEKKQPVAFWCNPISGHNTLYWYLQNLGQGPELLIRYENEEAVDDSQLPKDRFSAERLKGVDSTLKIQPAELGDSAVYLCASSLEGTPNTEAFFGQGTRLTVV.

The V and J genes are TRBV28 and TRBJ2-7; a possible D gene is TRBD2 (6 bases). V lost 7 bases and J lost 4, with 17 bases in between. The CDR3 is 14 amino acids. The germline V gene encodes CDR1 MDHEN and CDR2 SYDVKM. CDR3 sequence reads: CASKVRGKPYEQYF. For the CDR3, the DNA is TGTGCCAGCAAGGTCCGCGGGAAACCTTACGAGCAGTACTTC.

This clonotype was counted many times. The chain has TRBV10-3 and TRBJ2-7, with D possibly being TRBD1 (6 bases). Looked up from germline, CDR1 is ENHRY and CDR2 is SYGVKD. V dropped 4 bases and J dropped 7 bases, with 17 bases sitting between them. The length of the CDR3 is 14 residues. CDR3 bases: TGTGCCATCAGTGGGTTAACAGGGTCTGGGGAGCAGTACTTC. Residues: CAISGLTGSGEQYF.

The chain links TRBV28 to TRBJ1-4, with 7 bases matching TRBD1. Unmatched junction bases numbered 4, after V lost 7 bases and J lost 8 bases. This CDR3 has 12 amino acids. Germline CDR1 MDHEN, CDR2 SYDVKM. CDR3 nucleotide sequence: TGTGCCAGCAACGAACAGGGGGAAAAACTGTTTTTT. Its translation is CASNEQGEKLFF.

The chain combines TRBV5-1 with TRBJ2-7; 9 nucleotides match TRBD1. V was pared by 3 bases and J by 4 bases, with 5 bases of the junction left unmatched. The germline V gene has CDR1 SGHRS and CDR2 YFSETQ. There are 14 residues in the CDR3. DNA of the CDR3: TGCGCCAGCAGCTGGACAGGGGAAAGGTACGAGCAGTACTTC. It encodes CASSWTGERYEQYF.

This clonotype was seen ten or more times. The V gene is TRBV3-1, the J gene TRBJ2-1; TRBD2 is a possible D gene (6 bases). Germline CDR1 is LGHDT and CDR2 is YNNKEL (reference sequence). Trimming cost V 4 bases and J 3 bases, with 13 bases left between them. This CDR3 is built from 15 residues. The CDR3 nucleotides are TGTGCCAGCAGCCGTGGCGGGGAAGGCTACAATGAGCAGTTCTTC. This encodes CASSRGGEGYNEQFF.

This chain joins TRBV28 and TRBJ2-7, with D possibly called TRBD1 or TRBD2 (5 bases each). Germline V gene lookup returns CDR1 MDHEN and CDR2 SYDVKM. CDR3 size: 21 residues. V was cut by 4 bases and J by 0 bases, with 31 bases left in between. Here the CDR3 DNA reads TGTGCCAGCAGTTCCGAGGTGGCGGGCAGGGATCGGCTTTCGGTCTCCTACGAGCAGTACTTC. Amino acids: CASSSEVAGRDRLSVSYEQYF.

This clonotype appeared a few times. The rearrangement joins TRBV5-1 to TRBJ2-1; 8 bases line up with TRBD2. CDR3 size: 19 residues. Trimming cost V 5 bases and J 6 bases; bases outside gene matches: 22. The germline V gene has CDR1 SGHRS and CDR2 YFSETQ. The CDR3 DNA follows: TGCGCCAGCAGTTATTCCGCGGGACTAGTACGAACCTACAGCAATGAGCAGTTCTTC. It specifies CASSYSAGLVRTYSNEQFF.

The rearrangement joins TRBV27 to TRBJ2-1, with D perhaps TRBD1 (5 bases). Trimming removed 1 base at V and 5 bases at J, with 9 bases between. There are 14 residues in the CDR3. Looked up from germline, CDR1 is MNHEY and CDR2 is SMNVEV (reference sequence). The CDR3 reads CASSLLPGNNEQFF. CDR3 DNA sequence: TGTGCCAGCAGTTTATTGCCAGGGAACAATGAGCAGTTCTTC.

V gene TRBV28 combines with J gene TRBJ2-1; the D is unclear. From germline, CDR1 is MDHEN and CDR2 SYDVKM. V was cut by 3 bases and J by 1 base, with 16 bases left in between. This CDR3 spans 17 amino acids. The CDR3 spells CASSFRGIDNSYNEQFF. CDR3 coding DNA: TGTGCCAGCAGTTTTAGAGGAATAGATAATTCCTACAATGAGCAGTTCTTC.

Ten or more counts support this clonotype. V usage is TRBV6-8 and J usage is TRBJ1-4, with D possibly TRBD1 on 6 matching bases. The CDR3 length is 15 residues. The germline gives CDR1 MNHGY, CDR2 SAAAGT. Trimming pared 6 bases from V and 4 bases from J, leaving 15 bases between. CDR3 loop: CASSPDRFNNEKLFF. CDR3 sequence (DNA): TGTGCCAGCAGCCCGGACAGATTTAATAATGAAAAACTGTTTTTT.

This clonotype came up a few times. This rearrangement joins TRBV18 to TRBJ2-4; D possibly matches TRBD1 or TRBD2 (5 bases each). V lost 2 bases and J lost 3, with 14 bases in between. This CDR3 is built from 16 residues. Germline values: CDR1 KGHSH, CDR2 LQKENI. CDR3 sequence: CASSPVGGEIKNIQYF. The DNA of the CDR3 is TGTGCCAGCTCACCAGTTGGGGGAGAGATCAAAAACATTCAGTACTTC.